Presented here are 5 T cell receptor beta chains from one specimen sequenced in a study of blood T cell repertoires in COVID-19. Produced via immunoSEQ multiplex PCR; TCRdb's table is partial and in-frame only. The sample includes about 190,000 clones, 65% to 80% of them seen just once. The specimen was peripheral blood. These receptors all come from a man aged 50 to 59 who had recovered from COVID-19.

V gene TRBV10-3 combines with J gene TRBJ2-2, with D perhaps TRBD2 (5 bases). This CDR3 region has 15 residues. Germline values: CDR1 ENHRY, CDR2 SYGVKD. The V and J ends lost 3 bases and 1 base respectively, with 9 bases between them. The CDR3 sequence: CAISEGSGNTGELFF. The CDR3 bases are TGTGCCATCAGTGAAGGGAGCGGGAACACCGGGGAGCTGTTTTTT.

J is TRBJ2-3 and V is TRBV19, with 7 bases lining up with TRBD1. Germline V gene sequence: CDR1 LNHDA, CDR2 SQIVND (reference sequence). V shed 4 bases and J 0 bases; nucleotides not matched to a gene: 4. The CDR3 loop spans 15 amino acids. The CDR3 bases are TGTGCCAGTAGTACCTCAGGGGGAAGCACAGATACGCAGTATTTT. This codes for CASSTSGGSTDTQYF.

This chain uses TRBV11-2 with TRBJ2-7; 8 bases agree with TRBD1. Unmatched junction bases numbered 5, after V lost 1 base and J lost 3 bases. The CDR3 runs 15 residues. Germline V gene sequence: CDR1 SGHAT, CDR2 FQNNGV. The CDR3 sequence: CASSLGQGARYEQYF. CDR3 sequence (DNA): TGTGCCAGCAGCTTAGGGCAGGGGGCGCGCTACGAGCAGTACTTC.

The chain links TRBV29-1 to TRBJ2-1; TRBD2 matches at 8 bases. With 8 bases clipped from V and 7 bases from J, the junction kept 7 bases outside the gene matches. Looked up from germline, CDR1 is SQVTM and CDR2 is ANQGSEA. This CDR3 is built from 12 residues. The CDR3 region has the DNA TGCAGCTCCCCCGGGAGGGTTAATGAGCAGTTCTTC. It encodes CSSPGRVNEQFF.

J is TRBJ2-7 and V is TRBV15; TRBD2 matches at 8 bases. CDR3 length: 16 amino acids. V lost 1 base to trimming and J lost 6 bases; unmatched junction nucleotides: 11. From germline, CDR1 is LNHNV and CDR2 YYDKDF (reference sequence). CDR3 nucleotides: TGTGCCACCAGCAGAGGAGAACTAGCGGTAGATTTCGAGCAGTACTTC. Protein: CATSRGELAVDFEQYF.